This TCR beta chain comes out of a study of CD8+ T cells in alopecia areata. General study results and limits: With patients, TCR sharing proved less clear than in mice, a difference possibly related to HLA. Scalp repertoires also include resident alphabeta T cells from normal skin. Researchers report lesional scalp, most notably alopecia totalis/universalis, outstripped normal scalp in clonality.

Cell sorting was applied to PBMCs, and CD4+ and CD8+ T cells were collected. cDNA prepared by RNA extraction and subsequent reverse transcription served as the template for sequencing. Produced via immunoSEQ multiplex PCR; TCRdb's table is partial and in-frame only. The top ten hold roughly 5.3% of the sample, which has under 250,000 clones, about 61% seen once. In regard to this clone: What it binds is unknown.

The germline CDR1 and CDR2 sequences are SQVTM and ANQGSEA. Trimming took 8 bases from V and 4 from J, leaving 9 bases between them. The CDR3 is 10 residues long. The V gene is TRBV29-1, the J gene TRBJ2-7; D is unclear. The receptor was isolated from a human donor in good health. Sequencing input: CD8+ T cells sorted from blood. The CDR3 reads CSSYGYEQYF. The CDR3 DNA reads as TGCAGCTCCTATGGATACGAGCAGTACTTC.